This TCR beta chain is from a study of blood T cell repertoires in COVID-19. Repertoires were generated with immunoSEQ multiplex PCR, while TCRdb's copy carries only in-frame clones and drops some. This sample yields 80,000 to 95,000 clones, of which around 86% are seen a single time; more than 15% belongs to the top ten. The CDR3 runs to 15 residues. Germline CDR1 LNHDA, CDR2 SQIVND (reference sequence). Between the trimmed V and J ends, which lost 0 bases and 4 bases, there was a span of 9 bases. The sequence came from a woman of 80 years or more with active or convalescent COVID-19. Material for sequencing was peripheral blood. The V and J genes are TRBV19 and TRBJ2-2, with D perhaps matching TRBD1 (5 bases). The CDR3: CASSIDRAATGELFF. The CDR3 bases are TGTGCCAGTAGTATAGACAGGGCTGCCACCGGGGAGCTGTTTTTT.